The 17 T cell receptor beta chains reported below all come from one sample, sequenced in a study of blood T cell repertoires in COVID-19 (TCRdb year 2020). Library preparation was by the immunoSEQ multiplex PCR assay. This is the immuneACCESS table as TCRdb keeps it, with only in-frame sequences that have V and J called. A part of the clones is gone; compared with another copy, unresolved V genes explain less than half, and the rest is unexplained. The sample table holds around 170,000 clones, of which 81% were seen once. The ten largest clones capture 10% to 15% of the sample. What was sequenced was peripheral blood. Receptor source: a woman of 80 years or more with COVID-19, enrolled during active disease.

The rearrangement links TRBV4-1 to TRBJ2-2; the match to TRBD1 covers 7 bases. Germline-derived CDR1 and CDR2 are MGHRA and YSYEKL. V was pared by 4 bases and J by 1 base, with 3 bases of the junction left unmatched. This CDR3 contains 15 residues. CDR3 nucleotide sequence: TGCGCCAGCAGCCCCCGACAGGGGAACACCGGGGAGCTGTTTTTT. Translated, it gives CASSPRQGNTGELFF.

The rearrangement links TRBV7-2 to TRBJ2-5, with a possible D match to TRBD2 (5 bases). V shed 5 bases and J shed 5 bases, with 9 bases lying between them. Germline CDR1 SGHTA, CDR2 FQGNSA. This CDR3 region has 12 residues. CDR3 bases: TGTGCCAGCAGCCCAACGGGGGAGACCCAGTACTTC. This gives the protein CASSPTGETQYF.

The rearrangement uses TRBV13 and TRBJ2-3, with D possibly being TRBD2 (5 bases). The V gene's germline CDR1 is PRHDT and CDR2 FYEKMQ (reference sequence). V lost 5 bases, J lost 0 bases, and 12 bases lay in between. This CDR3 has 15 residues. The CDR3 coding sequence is TGTGCCAGCAGCCCCCTGGGCGGGAGCACAGATACGCAGTATTTT. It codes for CASSPLGGSTDTQYF. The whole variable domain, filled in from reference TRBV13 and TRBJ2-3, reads AAGVIQSPRHLIKEKRETATLKCYPIPRHDTVYWYQQGPGQDPQFLISFYEKMQSDKGSIPDRFSAQQFSDYHSELNMSSLELGDSALYFCASSPLGGSTDTQYFGPGTRLTVL.

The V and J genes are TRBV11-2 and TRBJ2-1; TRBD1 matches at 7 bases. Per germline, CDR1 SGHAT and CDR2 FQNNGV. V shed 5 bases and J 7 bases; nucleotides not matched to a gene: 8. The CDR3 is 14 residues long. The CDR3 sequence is CASSLRRGQNEQFF. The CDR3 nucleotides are TGTGCCAGCAGCCTTAGAAGGGGACAGAATGAGCAGTTCTTC.

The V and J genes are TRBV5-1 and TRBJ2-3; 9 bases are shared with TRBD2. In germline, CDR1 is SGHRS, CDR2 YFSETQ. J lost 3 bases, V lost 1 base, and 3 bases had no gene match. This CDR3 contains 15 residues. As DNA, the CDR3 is TGCGCCAGCAGCTTGATCGCGGGAGGGACAGATACGCAGTATTTT. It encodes CASSLIAGGTDTQYF.

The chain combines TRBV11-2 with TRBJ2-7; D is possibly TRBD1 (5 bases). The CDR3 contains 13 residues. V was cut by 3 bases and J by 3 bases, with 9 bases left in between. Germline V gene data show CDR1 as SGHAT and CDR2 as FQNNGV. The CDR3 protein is CASSFSQGYEQYF. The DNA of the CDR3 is TGTGCCAGCAGCTTCAGTCAGGGCTACGAGCAGTACTTC.

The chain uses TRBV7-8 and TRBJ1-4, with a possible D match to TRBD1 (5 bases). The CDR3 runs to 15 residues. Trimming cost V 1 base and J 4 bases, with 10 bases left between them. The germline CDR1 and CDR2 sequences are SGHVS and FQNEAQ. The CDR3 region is CASSLGSGGNEKLFF. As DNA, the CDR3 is TGTGCCAGCAGCTTAGGGTCCGGGGGTAATGAAAAACTGTTTTTT. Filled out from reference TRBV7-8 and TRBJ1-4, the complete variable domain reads GAGVSQSPRYKVAKRGQDVALRCDPISGHVSLFWYQQALGQGPEFLTYFQNEAQLDKSGLPSDRFFAERPEGSVSTLKIQRTQQEDSAVYLCASSLGSGGNEKLFFGSGTQLSVL.

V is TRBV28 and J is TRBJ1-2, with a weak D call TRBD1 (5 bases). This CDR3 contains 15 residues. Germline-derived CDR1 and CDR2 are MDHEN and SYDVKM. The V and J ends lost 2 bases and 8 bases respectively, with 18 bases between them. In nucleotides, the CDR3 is TGTGCCAGCAGTTTAACGGCGATCACAGGTGGCGGCTACACCTTC. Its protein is CASSLTAITGGGYTF.

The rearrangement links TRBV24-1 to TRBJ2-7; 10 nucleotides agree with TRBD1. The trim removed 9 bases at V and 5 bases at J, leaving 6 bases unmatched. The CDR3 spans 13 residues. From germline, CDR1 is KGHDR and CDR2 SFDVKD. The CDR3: CATGTGAVHEQYF. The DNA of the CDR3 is TGTGCCACCGGGACAGGGGCAGTCCACGAGCAGTACTTC.

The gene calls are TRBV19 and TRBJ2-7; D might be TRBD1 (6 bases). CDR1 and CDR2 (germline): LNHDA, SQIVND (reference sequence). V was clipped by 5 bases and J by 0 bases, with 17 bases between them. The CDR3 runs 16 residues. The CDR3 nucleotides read TGTGCCAGTAGTCCGTCGCGACAGGCGAGCTCCTACGAGCAGTACTTC. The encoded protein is CASSPSRQASSYEQYF. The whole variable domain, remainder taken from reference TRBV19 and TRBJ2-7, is DGGITQSPKYLFRKEGQNVTLSCEQNLNHDAMYWYRQDPGQGLRLIYYSQIVNDFQKGDIAEGYSVSREKKESFPLTVTSAQKNPTAFYLCASSPSRQASSYEQYFGPGTRLTVT.

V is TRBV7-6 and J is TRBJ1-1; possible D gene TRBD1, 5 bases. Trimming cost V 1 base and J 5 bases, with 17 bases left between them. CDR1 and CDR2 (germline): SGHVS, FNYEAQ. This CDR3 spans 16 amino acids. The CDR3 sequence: CASSLGFGGVRTEAFF. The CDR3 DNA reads TGTGCCAGCAGCTTAGGATTTGGGGGGGTTCGGACTGAAGCTTTCTTT.

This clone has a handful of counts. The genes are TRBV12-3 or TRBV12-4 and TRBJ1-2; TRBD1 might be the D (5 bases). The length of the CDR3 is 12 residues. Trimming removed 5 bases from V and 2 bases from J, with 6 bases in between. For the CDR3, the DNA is TGTGCCAGCAGTAAGGGGAACTATGGCTACACCTTC. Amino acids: CASSKGNYGYTF.

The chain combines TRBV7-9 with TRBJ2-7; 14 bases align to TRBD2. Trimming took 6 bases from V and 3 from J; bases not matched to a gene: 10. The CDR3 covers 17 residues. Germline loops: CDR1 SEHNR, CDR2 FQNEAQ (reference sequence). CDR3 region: CASRRTGTSGSFYEQYF. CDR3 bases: TGTGCCAGCAGACGAACCGGGACTAGCGGGAGCTTCTACGAGCAGTACTTC.

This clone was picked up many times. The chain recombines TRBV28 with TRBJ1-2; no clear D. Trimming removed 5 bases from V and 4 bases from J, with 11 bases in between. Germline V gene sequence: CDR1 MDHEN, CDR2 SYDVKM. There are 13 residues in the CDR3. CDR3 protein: CASSRHGSYGYTF. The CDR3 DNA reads TGTGCCAGCAGTCGACATGGTTCCTATGGCTACACCTTC.

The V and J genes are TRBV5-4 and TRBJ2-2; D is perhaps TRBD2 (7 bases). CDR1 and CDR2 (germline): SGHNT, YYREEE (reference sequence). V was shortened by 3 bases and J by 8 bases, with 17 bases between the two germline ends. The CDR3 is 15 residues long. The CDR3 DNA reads TGTGCCAGCAGCTCCAGGGGAGGGCCAAGTGGGGAGCTGTTTTTT. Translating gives CASSSRGGPSGELFF.

In nucleotides, the CDR3 is TGCAGCGTTTCGGGACTTTCCTACAATGAGCAGTTCTTC. Amino acids: CSVSGLSYNEQFF. The V gene is TRBV29-1, the J gene TRBJ2-1, with D perhaps TRBD2 (6 bases). In germline, CDR1 is SQVTM, CDR2 ANQGSEA. Trimming took 5 bases from V and 1 from J, leaving 9 bases between them. The CDR3 runs 13 residues.

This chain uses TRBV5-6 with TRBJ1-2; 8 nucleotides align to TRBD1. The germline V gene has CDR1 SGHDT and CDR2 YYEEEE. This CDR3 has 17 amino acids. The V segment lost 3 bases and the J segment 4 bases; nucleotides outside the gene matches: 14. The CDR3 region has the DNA TGTGCCAGCAGCTCAATATACAGGGGGGCTATCGTCTATGGCTACACCTTC. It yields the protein CASSSIYRGAIVYGYTF.